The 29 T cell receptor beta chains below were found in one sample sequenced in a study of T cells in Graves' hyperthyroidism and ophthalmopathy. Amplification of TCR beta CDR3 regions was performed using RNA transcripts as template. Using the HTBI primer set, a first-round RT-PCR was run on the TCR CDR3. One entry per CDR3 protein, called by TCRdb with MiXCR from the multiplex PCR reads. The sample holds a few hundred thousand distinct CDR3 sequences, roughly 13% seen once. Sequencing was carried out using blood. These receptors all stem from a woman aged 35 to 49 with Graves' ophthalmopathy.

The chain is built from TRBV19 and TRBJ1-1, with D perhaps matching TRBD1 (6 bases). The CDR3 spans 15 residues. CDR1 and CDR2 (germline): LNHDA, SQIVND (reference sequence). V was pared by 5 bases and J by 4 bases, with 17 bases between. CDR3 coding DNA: TGTGCCAGTAGTCTTACCTCAGGGGCGGGCACTGAAGCTTTCTTT. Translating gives CASSLTSGAGTEAFF.

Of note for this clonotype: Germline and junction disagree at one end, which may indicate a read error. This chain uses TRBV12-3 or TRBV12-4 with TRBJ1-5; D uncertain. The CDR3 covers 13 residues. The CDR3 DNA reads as TGTGCCAGCATGAGAGTAGCAAATCAGCCCAAGCGTTTT. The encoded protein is CASMRVANQPKRF.

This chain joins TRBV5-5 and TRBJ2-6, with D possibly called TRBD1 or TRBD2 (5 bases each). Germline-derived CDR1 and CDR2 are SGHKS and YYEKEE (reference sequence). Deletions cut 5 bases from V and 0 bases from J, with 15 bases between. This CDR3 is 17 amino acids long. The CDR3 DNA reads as TGTGCCAGCAGTCCTGCGATCGGGGCCTCTGGGGCCAACGTCCTGACTTTC. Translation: CASSPAIGASGANVLTF.

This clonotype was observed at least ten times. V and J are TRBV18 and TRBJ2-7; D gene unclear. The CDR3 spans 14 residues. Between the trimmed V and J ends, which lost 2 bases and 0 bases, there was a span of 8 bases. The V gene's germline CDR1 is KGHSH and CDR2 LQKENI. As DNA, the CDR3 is TGTGCCAGCTCACCATCGGGTCTCTCCTACGAGCAGTACTTC. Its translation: CASSPSGLSYEQYF.

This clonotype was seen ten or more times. CDR3 loop: CAWRRRGFSDTQYF. The CDR3 DNA follows: TGTGCCTGGAGGCGCAGGGGGTTCTCAGATACGCAGTATTTT. J is TRBJ2-3 and V is TRBV30, with 7 bases identical to TRBD1. The germline CDR1 and CDR2 sequences are GTSNPN and SVGIG (reference sequence). V lost 3 bases and J lost 4; bases outside the gene matches: 7. CDR3 length equals 14 residues.

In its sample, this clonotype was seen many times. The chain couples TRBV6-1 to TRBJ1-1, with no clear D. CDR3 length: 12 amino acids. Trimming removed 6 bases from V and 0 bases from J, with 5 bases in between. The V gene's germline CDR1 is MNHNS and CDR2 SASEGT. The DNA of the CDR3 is TGTGCCAGCAGGTCGATGAACACTGAAGCTTTCTTT. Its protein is CASRSMNTEAFF.

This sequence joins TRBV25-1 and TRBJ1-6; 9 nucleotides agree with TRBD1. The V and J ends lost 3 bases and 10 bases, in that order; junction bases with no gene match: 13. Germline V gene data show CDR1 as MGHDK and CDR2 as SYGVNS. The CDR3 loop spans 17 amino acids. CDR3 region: CASSDARTGAGLSPLHF. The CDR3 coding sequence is TGTGCCAGCAGTGACGCCCGGACAGGGGCCGGGCTCTCACCCCTCCACTTT. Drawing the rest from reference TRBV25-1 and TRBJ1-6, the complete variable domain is EADIYQTPRYLVIGTGKKITLECSQTMGHDKMYWYQQDPGMELHLIHYSYGVNSTEKGDLSSESTVSRIRTEHFPLTLESARPSHTSQYLCASSDARTGAGLSPLHFGNGTRLTVT.

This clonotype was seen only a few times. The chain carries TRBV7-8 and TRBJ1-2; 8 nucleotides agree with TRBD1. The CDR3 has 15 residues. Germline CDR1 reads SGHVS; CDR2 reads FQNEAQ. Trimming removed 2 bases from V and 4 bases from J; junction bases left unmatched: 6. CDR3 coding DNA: TGTGCCAGCAGCTTACTAGGGGGGACAGGCTATGGCTACACCTTC. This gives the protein CASSLLGGTGYGYTF.

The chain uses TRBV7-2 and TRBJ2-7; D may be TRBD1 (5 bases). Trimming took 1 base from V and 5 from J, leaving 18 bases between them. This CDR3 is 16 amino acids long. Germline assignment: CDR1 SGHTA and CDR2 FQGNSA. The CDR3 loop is CASSLGIRQGIDEQYF. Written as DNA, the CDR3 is TGTGCCAGCAGCTTAGGTATTCGGCAGGGTATCGACGAGCAGTACTTC.

The CDR3 bases are TGTGCCAGTAGTTCCCCCGACAGAACCGACGAGCAGTTCTTC. Translated: CASSSPDRTDEQFF. The V and J genes are TRBV11-2 and TRBJ2-1; D perhaps matches TRBD1 (5 bases). The CDR3 is made up of 14 amino acids. V was trimmed by 9 bases and J by 10 bases, leaving 22 bases between them. Looked up from germline, CDR1 is SGHAT and CDR2 is FQNNGV.

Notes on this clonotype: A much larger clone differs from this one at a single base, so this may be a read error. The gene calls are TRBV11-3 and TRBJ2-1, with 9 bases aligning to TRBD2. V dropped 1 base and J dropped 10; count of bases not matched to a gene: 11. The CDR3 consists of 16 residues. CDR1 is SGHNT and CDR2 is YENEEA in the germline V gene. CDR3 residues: CASSLVLAGSSHEQFF. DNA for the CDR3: TGTGCCAGCAGCTTAGTGCTAGCGGGGTCCTCGCACGAGCAGTTCTTC.

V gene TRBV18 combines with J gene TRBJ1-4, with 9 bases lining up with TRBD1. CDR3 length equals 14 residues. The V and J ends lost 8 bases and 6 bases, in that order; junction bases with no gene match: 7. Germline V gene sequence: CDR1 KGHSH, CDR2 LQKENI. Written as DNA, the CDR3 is TGTGCCAGCAAACCGGGACAGGGATATGAAAAACTGTTTTTT. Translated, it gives CASKPGQGYEKLFF.

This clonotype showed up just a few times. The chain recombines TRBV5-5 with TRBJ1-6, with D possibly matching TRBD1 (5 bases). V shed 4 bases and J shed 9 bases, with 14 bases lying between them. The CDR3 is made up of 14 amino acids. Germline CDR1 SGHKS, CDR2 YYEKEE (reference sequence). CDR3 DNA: TGTGCCAGCAGCCCTACGAGGGGAAGTTCACCCCTCCACTTT. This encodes CASSPTRGSSPLHF.

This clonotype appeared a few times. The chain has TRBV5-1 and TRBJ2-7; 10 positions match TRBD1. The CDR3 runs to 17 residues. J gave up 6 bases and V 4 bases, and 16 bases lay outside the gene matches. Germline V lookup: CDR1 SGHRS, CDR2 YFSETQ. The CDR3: CASSQDRGFSFFGEQYF. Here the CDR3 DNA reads TGCGCCAGCAGCCAGGACAGGGGGTTTTCTTTTTTTGGCGAGCAGTACTTC.

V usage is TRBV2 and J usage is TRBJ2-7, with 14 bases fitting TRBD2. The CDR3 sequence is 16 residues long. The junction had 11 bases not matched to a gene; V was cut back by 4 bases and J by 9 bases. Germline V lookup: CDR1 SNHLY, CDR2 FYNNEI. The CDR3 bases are TGTGCCAGCAGTGTATCACAAAGACTAGCGGGGGGGGTGCAGTACTTC. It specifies CASSVSQRLAGGVQYF.

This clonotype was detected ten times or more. The CDR3 region is CASKKGQRENTEAFF. The CDR3 DNA follows: TGTGCCAGTAAAAAGGGACAGAGGGAGAACACTGAAGCTTTCTTT. The chain is built from TRBV19 and TRBJ1-1, with TRBD1 matching over 7 bases. There are 15 residues in the CDR3. Trimming at V came to 7 bases and at J to 1 base, leaving 9 bases not matched to a gene. Germline V gene data show CDR1 as LNHDA and CDR2 as SQIVND (reference sequence). The complete variable domain, with remaining parts taken from reference TRBV19 and TRBJ1-1, reads DGGITQSPKYLFRKEGQNVTLSCEQNLNHDAMYWYRQDPGQGLRLIYYSQIVNDFQKGDIAEGYSVSREKKESFPLTVTSAQKNPTAFYLCASKKGQRENTEAFFGQGTRLTVV.

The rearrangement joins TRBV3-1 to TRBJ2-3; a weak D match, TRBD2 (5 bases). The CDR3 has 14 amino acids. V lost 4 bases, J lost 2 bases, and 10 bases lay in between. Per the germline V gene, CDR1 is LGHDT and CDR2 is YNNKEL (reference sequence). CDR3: CASSPARATDTQYF. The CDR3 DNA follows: TGTGCCAGCAGCCCCGCGAGGGCCACAGATACGCAGTATTTT.

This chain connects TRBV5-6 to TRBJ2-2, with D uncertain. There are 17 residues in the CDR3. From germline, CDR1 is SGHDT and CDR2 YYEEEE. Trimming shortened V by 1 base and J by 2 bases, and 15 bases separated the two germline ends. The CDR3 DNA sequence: TGTGCCAGCAGCTTGTATTTGGCGGAAGAAAACACCGGGGAGCTGTTTTTT. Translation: CASSLYLAEENTGELFF.

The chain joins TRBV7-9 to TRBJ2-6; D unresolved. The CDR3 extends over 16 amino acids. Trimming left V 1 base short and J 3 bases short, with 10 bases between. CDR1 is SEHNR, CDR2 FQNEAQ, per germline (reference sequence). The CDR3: CASSLERVFGANVLTF. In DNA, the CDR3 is TGTGCCAGCAGCTTAGAAAGGGTCTTTGGGGCCAACGTCCTGACTTTC.

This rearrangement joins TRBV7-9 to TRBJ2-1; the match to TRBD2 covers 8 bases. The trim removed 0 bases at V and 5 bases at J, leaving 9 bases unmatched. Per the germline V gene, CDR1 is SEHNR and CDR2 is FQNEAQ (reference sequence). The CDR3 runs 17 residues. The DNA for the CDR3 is TGTGCCAGCAGCTTAGCCCCTGCGGGACTAGGTGACAATGAGCAGTTCTTC. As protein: CASSLAPAGLGDNEQFF.

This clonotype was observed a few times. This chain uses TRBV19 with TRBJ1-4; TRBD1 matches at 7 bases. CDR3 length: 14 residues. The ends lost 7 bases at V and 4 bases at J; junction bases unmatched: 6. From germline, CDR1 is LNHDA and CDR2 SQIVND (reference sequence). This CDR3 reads CASKGGQINEKLFF. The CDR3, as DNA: TGTGCCAGTAAAGGGGGACAGATTAATGAAAAACTGTTTTTT.

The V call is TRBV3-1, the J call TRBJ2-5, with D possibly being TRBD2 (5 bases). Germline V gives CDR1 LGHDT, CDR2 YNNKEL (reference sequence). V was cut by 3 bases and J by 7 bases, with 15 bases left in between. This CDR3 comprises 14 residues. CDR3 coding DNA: TGTGCCAGCAGCCAGACACTAGGGTTCGGGACCCAGTACTTC. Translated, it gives CASSQTLGFGTQYF.

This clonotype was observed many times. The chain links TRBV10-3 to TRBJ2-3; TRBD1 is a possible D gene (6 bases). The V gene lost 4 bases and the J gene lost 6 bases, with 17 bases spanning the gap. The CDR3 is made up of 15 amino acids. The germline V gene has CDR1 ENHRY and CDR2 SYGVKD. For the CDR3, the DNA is TGTGCCATCAGTGCCTATCCAGGGGATACCGATACGCAGTATTTT. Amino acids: CAISAYPGDTDTQYF.

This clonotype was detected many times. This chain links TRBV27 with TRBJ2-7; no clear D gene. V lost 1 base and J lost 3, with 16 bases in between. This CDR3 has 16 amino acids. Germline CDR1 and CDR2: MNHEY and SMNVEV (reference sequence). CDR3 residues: CASSLYHRGGFYEQYF. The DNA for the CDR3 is TGTGCCAGCAGTTTATACCACAGAGGTGGTTTCTACGAGCAGTACTTC.

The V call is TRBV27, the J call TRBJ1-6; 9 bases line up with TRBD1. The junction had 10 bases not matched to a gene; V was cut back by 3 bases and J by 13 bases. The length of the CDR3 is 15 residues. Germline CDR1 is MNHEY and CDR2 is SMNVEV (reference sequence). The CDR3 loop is CASSFAGTGFYPLHF. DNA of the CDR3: TGTGCCAGCAGTTTTGCCGGGACAGGGTTTTATCCCCTCCACTTT.

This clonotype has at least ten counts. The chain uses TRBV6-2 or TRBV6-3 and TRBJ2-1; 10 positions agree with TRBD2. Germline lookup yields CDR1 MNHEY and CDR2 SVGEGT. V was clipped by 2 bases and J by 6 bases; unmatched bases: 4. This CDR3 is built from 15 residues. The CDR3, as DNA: TGTGCCAGCAGTTACAGCGGGGGGGGAATCAATGAGCAGTTCTTC. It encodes CASSYSGGGINEQFF.

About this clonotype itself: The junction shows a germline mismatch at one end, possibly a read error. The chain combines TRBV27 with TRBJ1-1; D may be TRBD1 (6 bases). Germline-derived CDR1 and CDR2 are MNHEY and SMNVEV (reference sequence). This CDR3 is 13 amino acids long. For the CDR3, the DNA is TGTGCCAGCAGCTCCGACAGGAACACTGAAGCTCTCTTT. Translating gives CASSSDRNTEALF.

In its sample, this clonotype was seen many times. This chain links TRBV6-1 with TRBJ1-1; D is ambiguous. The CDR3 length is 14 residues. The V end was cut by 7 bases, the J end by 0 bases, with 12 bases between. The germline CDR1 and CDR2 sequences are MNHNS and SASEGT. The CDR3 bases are TGTGCCAGCACCGTGGTCTGGGTGAACACTGAAGCTTTCTTT. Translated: CASTVVWVNTEAFF.

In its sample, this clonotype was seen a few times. The CDR3 DNA reads as TGTGCCAGCAGCTTAGATCCAGGGAGTAATCAGCCCCAGCATTTT. Residues: CASSLDPGSNQPQHF. This chain uses TRBV11-2 with TRBJ1-5; D perhaps matches TRBD1 (5 bases). This CDR3 is 15 amino acids long. V gave up 0 bases and J gave up 4 bases, with 10 bases separating them. Germline V gene lookup returns CDR1 SGHAT and CDR2 FQNNGV.